This T cell receptor beta chain appears in the sequencing data of a study of shared clonotypes between healthy human individuals. Points from the study as a whole: Rarefaction demonstrated incomplete sorted-subset sequencing despite large depth.

Germline V gene sequence: CDR1 KGHSH, CDR2 LQKENI. Trimming pared 3 bases from V and 10 bases from J, leaving 7 bases between. This CDR3 contains 11 residues. This table comes from immunoSEQ multiplex PCR, and its TCRdb copy is limited to in-frame clones, with some not included. The repertoire holds 2 million to 2.5 million clones, with 85% to 95% as singletons. All the donors were Caucasian adults who lived in Nashville, Tennessee. About this clone: Its target is unknown.

The clonotype was recovered from a man between 18 and 29 years old in good health. Some clones in this sample may be carry-over from other donors' samples. Sequences were obtained from naive CD4+ T cells from PBMCs. As to subset: CD45RA+ positively selected. V usage is TRBV18 and J usage is TRBJ2-1; no firm D call. CDR3 protein: CASSPVEEQFF. CDR3 DNA: TGTGCCAGCTCACCGGTCGAGGAGCAGTTCTTC.